The 2 T cell receptor beta chains below come from one sample, sequenced in a study of T cell responses to AZD1222 COVID-19 vaccine listed by TCRdb under 2021. Library preparation employed the immunoSEQ multiplex PCR assay. The source is immuneACCESS, and TCRdb retained only in-frame sequences with V and J called. Part of the clones is not carried over; for the studies checked, unresolved V genes explain less than half of this, and the remainder is unexplained. This sample is represented by about 130,000 clones; approximately 89% of them were singletons. The ten largest clones take up about 10% of the sample. In light of the paper, this sample's time point label describes: baseline before first vaccination. This specimen consisted of peripheral blood, obtained on day 0 of AZD1222 vaccination. The receptors come from an adult in good health.

This clone was recorded once. The CDR3 nucleotides read TGTGCCAGCAGCTTATTGTCAGGTGGGAACACTGAAGCTTTCTTT. Translation gives CASSLLSGGNTEAFF. This rearrangement joins TRBV7-3 to TRBJ1-1; D call uncertain. The CDR3 is 15 residues long. V was clipped by 2 bases and J by 1 base, with 11 bases between them. Looked up from germline, CDR1 is SGHTA and CDR2 is FQGTGA.

This sequence joins TRBV2 and TRBJ2-2; tentatively, D is TRBD1 (6 bases). The CDR3 has 14 residues. Trimming stripped 3 bases from V and 4 bases from J, with 9 bases between. Germline loops: CDR1 SNHLY, CDR2 FYNNEI. The CDR3, as DNA: TGTGCCAGCAGTGACAGGGGAGCCACCGGGGAGCTGTTTTTT. Translation gives CASSDRGATGELFF.